This paragraph covers one T cell receptor (beta chain) sequence. Its antigen remains unidentified. Trimming removed 2 bases at V and 7 bases at J, with 16 bases between. The CDR3 totals 15 residues. From germline, CDR1 is SGHRS and CDR2 YFSETQ. A multiplex PCR was run with 60 Vbeta primers and 13 Jbeta primers. Assay: immunoSEQ multiplex PCR; the TCRdb copy retains only in-frame clones and omits some. Among roughly 140,000 clones listed, 82% were seen once. The entry originates in a study of cytomegalovirus exposure and HLA in healthy donors. Study-level results: Reportedly, a later analysis found an Asian-associated ancestry cluster had fewer N-insertions than the approximately 700-donor mean. Common viral pathogens were later found to be apparently linked to several of the most significant clusters. Later work found most CMV-associated TCR beta chains apparently HLA-restricted.

The source material was PBMCs. This TCR came from a male donor in good health and CMV-seronegative. The V call is TRBV5-1, the J call TRBJ2-4; a weak D match, TRBD1 (6 bases). The CDR3: CASSLKEWGPNIQYF. In DNA form, the CDR3 reads TGCGCCAGCAGCTTAAAAGAGTGGGGGCCGAACATTCAGTACTTC.